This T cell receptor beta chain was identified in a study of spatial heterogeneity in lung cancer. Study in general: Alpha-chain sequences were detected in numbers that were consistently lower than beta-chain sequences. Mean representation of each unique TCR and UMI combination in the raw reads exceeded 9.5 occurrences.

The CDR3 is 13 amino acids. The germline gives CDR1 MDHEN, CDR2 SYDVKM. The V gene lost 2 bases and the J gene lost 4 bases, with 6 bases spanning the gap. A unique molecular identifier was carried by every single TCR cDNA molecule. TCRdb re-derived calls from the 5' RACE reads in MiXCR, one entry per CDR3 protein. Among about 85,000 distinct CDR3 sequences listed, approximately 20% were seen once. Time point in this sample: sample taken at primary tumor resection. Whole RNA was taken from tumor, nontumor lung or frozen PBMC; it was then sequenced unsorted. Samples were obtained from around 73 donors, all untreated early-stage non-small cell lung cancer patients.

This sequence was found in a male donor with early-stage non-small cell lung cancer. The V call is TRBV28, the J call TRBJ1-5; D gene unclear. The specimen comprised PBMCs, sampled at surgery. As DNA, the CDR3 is TGTGCCAGCAGTTTAATGGAAAATCAGCCCCAGCATTTT. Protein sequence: CASSLMENQPQHF.